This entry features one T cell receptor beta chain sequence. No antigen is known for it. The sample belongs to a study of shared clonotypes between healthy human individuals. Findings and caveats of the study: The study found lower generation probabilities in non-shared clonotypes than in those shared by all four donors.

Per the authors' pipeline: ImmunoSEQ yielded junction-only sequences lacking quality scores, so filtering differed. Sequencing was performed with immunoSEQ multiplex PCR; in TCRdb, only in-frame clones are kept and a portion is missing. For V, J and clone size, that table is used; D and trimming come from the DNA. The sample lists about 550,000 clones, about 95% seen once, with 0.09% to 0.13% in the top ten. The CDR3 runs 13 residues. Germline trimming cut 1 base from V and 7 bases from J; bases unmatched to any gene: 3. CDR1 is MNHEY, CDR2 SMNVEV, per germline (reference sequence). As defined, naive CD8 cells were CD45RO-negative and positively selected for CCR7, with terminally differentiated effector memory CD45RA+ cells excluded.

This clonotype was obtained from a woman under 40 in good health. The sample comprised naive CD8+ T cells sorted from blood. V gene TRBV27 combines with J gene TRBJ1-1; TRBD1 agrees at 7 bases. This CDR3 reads CASSLWQGGEAFF. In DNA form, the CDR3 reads TGTGCCAGCAGTTTATGGCAGGGGGGTGAAGCTTTCTTT.